These 27 T cell receptor beta chains originate from one sample sequenced in a study of neoadjuvant anti-PD-1 for oral cavity cancer. Measured with immunoSEQ multiplex PCR; TCRdb has only the in-frame clones, and not every one. The sample carries over 13,000 clones, under 75% recorded once. Time point noted: after neoadjuvant nivolumab, at surgical resection. This specimen was PBMCs, taken after nivolumab (anti-PD-1) treatment. The receptor set was obtained from a person between 35 and 79 years old with oral cavity squamous cell carcinoma.

Here the CDR3 reads CASSEQPRDKAYNEQFF. The CDR3, as DNA: TGTGCCAGCAGTGAACAGCCCCGGGACAAGGCATACAATGAGCAGTTCTTC. The rearrangement links TRBV6-1 to TRBJ2-1; TRBD1 might be the D (6 bases). CDR3 length equals 17 residues. Trimming shortened V by 2 bases and J by 4 bases, and 18 bases separated the two germline ends. The germline V gene has CDR1 MNHNS and CDR2 SASEGT.

The sample holds one count of this clone. This sequence joins TRBV2 and TRBJ1-2, with TRBD1 as a possible D gene (5 bases). CDR3 length: 14 residues. Trimming took off 6 bases at V and 3 bases at J, with 14 bases between the two ends. The germline gives CDR1 SNHLY, CDR2 FYNNEI. CDR3 region: CASRGTFLHYGYTF. The DNA of the CDR3 is TGTGCCAGCAGAGGGACTTTTCTCCACTATGGCTACACCTTC.

This clone came up once. The V and J genes are TRBV7-6 and TRBJ2-5; D is perhaps TRBD1 or TRBD2 (5 bases each). Deletions cut 2 bases from V and 1 base from J, with 11 bases between. Germline values: CDR1 SGHVS, CDR2 FNYEAQ. The CDR3 length is 15 residues. DNA for the CDR3: TGTGCCAGCAGCTTAAGCCGAGGGGCCCAAGAGACCCAGTACTTC. As protein: CASSLSRGAQETQYF.

The J gene is TRBJ1-1, the V gene TRBV6-1; weak D call: TRBD1 (6 bases). The CDR3 length is 15 residues. Germline V lookup: CDR1 MNHNS, CDR2 SASEGT. Trimming stripped 2 bases from V and 4 bases from J, with 14 bases between. CDR3 amino acids: CASSELTGWGTEAFF. In DNA form, the CDR3 reads TGTGCCAGCAGTGAACTAACAGGGTGGGGCACTGAAGCTTTCTTT.

The chain uses TRBV5-1 and TRBJ1-4; the D gene is possibly TRBD1 (5 bases). The germline CDR1 and CDR2 sequences are SGHRS and YFSETQ. V shed 3 bases and J shed 7 bases, with 13 bases lying between them. The CDR3 is made up of 14 amino acids. Here the CDR3 reads CASSWGGEREKLFF. The CDR3 nucleotides are TGCGCCAGCAGCTGGGGGGGAGAACGTGAAAAACTGTTTTTT.

The table lists this clone with a few counts. The genes are TRBV7-9 and TRBJ2-7; D is undetermined. The CDR3 contains 14 residues. The germline V and J ends were trimmed by 2 bases and 0 bases, with 8 bases remaining between them. Germline V CDR1 and CDR2: SEHNR, FQNEAQ (reference sequence). The CDR3 DNA sequence: TGTGCCAGCAGCTTAATCTCAAGCTCCTACGAGCAGTACTTC. Amino acid sequence: CASSLISSSYEQYF.

V gene TRBV7-8 combines with J gene TRBJ2-7; 7 bases agree with TRBD1. J was trimmed by 0 bases and V by 1 base; bases with no gene match: 3. The CDR3 covers 15 residues. Germline V gene data show CDR1 as SGHVS and CDR2 as FQNEAQ. The CDR3 region has the DNA TGTGCCAGCAGCTTAGGGACAGGTTTCTCCTACGAGCAGTACTTC. As protein: CASSLGTGFSYEQYF. The full variable domain, completed using reference TRBV7-8 and TRBJ2-7, is GAGVSQSPRYKVAKRGQDVALRCDPISGHVSLFWYQQALGQGPEFLTYFQNEAQLDKSGLPSDRFFAERPEGSVSTLKIQRTQQEDSAVYLCASSLGTGFSYEQYFGPGTRLTVT.

The chain links TRBV19 to TRBJ1-5; D is undetermined. Germline V gives CDR1 LNHDA, CDR2 SQIVND (reference sequence). The V end was cut by 8 bases, the J end by 3 bases, with 11 bases between. The CDR3 length is 13 residues. CDR3 residues: CASEDGPNQPQHF. The CDR3 nucleotides are TGTGCCAGTGAGGACGGACCCAATCAGCCCCAGCATTTT.

V is TRBV27 and J is TRBJ2-7; 9 bases map to TRBD2. Looked up from germline, CDR1 is MNHEY and CDR2 is SMNVEV (reference sequence). The CDR3 has 18 amino acids. V gave up 0 bases and J gave up 0 bases; unmatched junction bases: 9. The CDR3 region has the DNA TGTGCCAGCAGTTTATCCGGGTTAGCGGGAGCGAGCTCCTACGAGCAGTACTTC. Its translation is CASSLSGLAGASSYEQYF.

This chain links TRBV27 with TRBJ2-4, with a weak D call TRBD2 (6 bases). This CDR3 is built from 14 residues. From germline, CDR1 is MNHEY and CDR2 SMNVEV (reference sequence). Trimming removed 8 bases at V and 0 bases at J, with 11 bases between. CDR3 region: CASGGNLAKNIQYF. Here the CDR3 DNA reads TGTGCCAGCGGGGGGAACCTAGCCAAAAACATTCAGTACTTC.

The rearrangement uses TRBV28 and TRBJ2-7; D remains ambiguous. The length of the CDR3 is 13 residues. The germline V and J ends were trimmed by 5 bases and 2 bases, with 10 bases remaining between them. CDR1 and CDR2 from the germline V gene are MDHEN and SYDVKM. The CDR3 is CASSRPQTYEQYF. Written as DNA, the CDR3 is TGTGCCAGCAGTAGGCCGCAAACCTACGAGCAGTACTTC.

The V call is TRBV5-6, the J call TRBJ1-3, with D perhaps matching TRBD1 (5 bases). V was trimmed by 1 base and J by 0 bases, leaving 11 bases between them. CDR3 size: 16 residues. The germline gives CDR1 SGHDT, CDR2 YYEEEE. CDR3 coding DNA: TGTGCCAGCAGCTTGAGGGGCCTCAACTCTGGAAACACCATATATTTT. Its protein product is CASSLRGLNSGNTIYF.

CDR3 sequence reads: CASSEAIENYGYTF. The CDR3, as DNA: TGTGCCAGCAGTGAAGCCATCGAGAACTATGGCTACACCTTC. The chain is built from TRBV6-1 and TRBJ1-2; the D is unclear. Germline V lookup: CDR1 MNHNS, CDR2 SASEGT. This CDR3 comprises 14 residues. With 0 bases removed from V and 2 bases from J, the gap between germline ends came to 7 bases.

The rearrangement links TRBV4-1 to TRBJ2-7, with 9 bases identical to TRBD2. CDR1 is MGHRA, CDR2 YSYEKL, per germline. This CDR3 region has 16 residues. The trim removed 1 base at V and 3 bases at J, leaving 7 bases unmatched. CDR3: CASSQGRTSADYEQYF. CDR3 DNA sequence: TGCGCCAGCAGCCAAGGGAGGACTAGCGCGGACTACGAGCAGTACTTC.

V gene TRBV7-9 combines with J gene TRBJ1-1, with D perhaps TRBD1 (6 bases). V lost 5 bases, J lost 1 base, and 20 bases lay in between. The CDR3 totals 17 residues. Per the germline V gene, CDR1 is SEHNR and CDR2 is FQNEAQ (reference sequence). The CDR3 region has the DNA TGTGCCAGCAGCCCAAAAGCGGGACAACCTAGGAACACTGAAGCTTTCTTT. Amino acids: CASSPKAGQPRNTEAFF. Complete variable domain (other parts from reference TRBV7-9 and TRBJ1-1): DTGVSQNPRHKITKRGQNVTFRCDPISEHNRLYWYRQTLGQGPEFLTYFQNEAQLEKSRLLSDRFSAERPKGSFSTLEIQRTEQGDSAMYLCASSPKAGQPRNTEAFFGQGTRLTVV.

This chain links TRBV18 with TRBJ2-5, with TRBD2 identical over 12 bases. The V gene's germline CDR1 is KGHSH and CDR2 LQKENI. This CDR3 contains 14 residues. After removal of 3 bases from V and 5 bases from J, the junction contained 1 base not matched to a gene. The CDR3 region has the DNA TGTGCCAGCTCACCGGGACTAGCGGGCGAGACCCAGTACTTC. Protein: CASSPGLAGETQYF. The full variable domain, its missing parts supplied by reference TRBV18 and TRBJ2-5, is NAGVMQNPRHLVRRRGQEARLRCSPMKGHSHVYWYRQLPEEGLKFMVYLQKENIIDESGMPKERFSAEFPKEGPSILRIQQVVRGDSAAYFCASSPGLAGETQYFGPGTRLLVL.

The chain links TRBV6-5 to TRBJ1-1, with D uncertain. The germline V and J ends were trimmed by 10 bases and 0 bases, with 15 bases remaining between them. This CDR3 has 14 amino acids. Germline CDR1 MNHEY, CDR2 SVGAGI. CDR3 nucleotide sequence: TGTGCCACTCGTACCATCCTCATGAACACTGAAGCTTTCTTT. This codes for CATRTILMNTEAFF.

The chain recombines TRBV7-3 with TRBJ2-1; D may correspond to TRBD1 or TRBD2 (5 bases each). Germline V gene data show CDR1 as SGHTA and CDR2 as FQGTGA. This CDR3 region has 16 residues. V was shortened by 1 base and J by 7 bases, with 17 bases between the two germline ends. As DNA, the CDR3 is TGTGCCAGCAGCTTAAGCGCGGCGGGTCCAGGGAATGAGCAGTTCTTC. Encoded protein: CASSLSAAGPGNEQFF. The variable domain in full, completed from reference TRBV7-3 and TRBJ2-1, reads GAGVSQTPSNKVTEKGKYVELRCDPISGHTALYWYRQSLGQGPEFLIYFQGTGAADDSGLPNDRFFAVRPEGSVSTLKIQRTERGDSAVYLCASSLSAAGPGNEQFFGPGTRLTVL.

This chain uses TRBV4-2 with TRBJ2-7, with D tentatively TRBD2 (6 bases). The germline CDR1 and CDR2 sequences are LGHNA and YNFKEQ. The CDR3 has 14 amino acids. V lost 0 bases to trimming and J lost 7 bases, with 13 bases between them. The CDR3 DNA follows: TGTGCCAGCAGCCAAGATAGGTGGAGGGCTGAGCAGTACTTC. It is translated as CASSQDRWRAEQYF.

The rearrangement uses TRBV27 and TRBJ1-1, with D possibly TRBD1 on 5 matching bases. The germline CDR1 and CDR2 sequences are MNHEY and SMNVEV (reference sequence). The CDR3 runs to 14 residues. Trimming pared 7 bases from V and 8 bases from J, leaving 20 bases between. DNA for the CDR3: TGTGCCAGCAAACTCTCGGGACTCCTAGGCGAAGCTTTCTTT. It is translated as CASKLSGLLGEAFF.

This chain links TRBV27 with TRBJ2-5; D tentatively reads TRBD1 or TRBD2 (6 bases each). The germline V and J ends were trimmed by 7 bases and 4 bases, with 16 bases remaining between them. The CDR3 has 14 residues. Per the germline V gene, CDR1 is MNHEY and CDR2 is SMNVEV (reference sequence). CDR3 in amino acids: CASTRRGGRETQYF. CDR3 sequence (DNA): TGTGCCAGCACCCGGAGAGGGGGGAGAGAGACCCAGTACTTC.

V gene TRBV5-1 combines with J gene TRBJ2-3, with D possibly called TRBD1 or TRBD2 (5 bases each). V was clipped by 1 base and J by 4 bases, with 10 bases between them. Germline CDR1 is SGHRS and CDR2 is YFSETQ. CDR3 length: 14 amino acids. The CDR3 nucleotides are TGCGCCAGCAGCTTGAGAGGGGACGCAGATACGCAGTATTTT. Protein sequence: CASSLRGDADTQYF.

The sample holds a few counts of this clone. The V and J genes are TRBV6-6 and TRBJ2-1; no firm D call. Germline CDR1 MNHNY, CDR2 SVGAGI (reference sequence). CDR3 length: 12 amino acids. V lost 7 bases to trimming and J lost 5 bases, with 9 bases between them. The CDR3 bases are TGTGCCAGCAACGGCGAGCACAATGAGCAGTTCTTC. Its translation: CASNGEHNEQFF.

The chain carries TRBV7-8 and TRBJ2-7; D remains unclear. This CDR3 comprises 14 residues. Germline CDR1 reads SGHVS; CDR2 reads FQNEAQ. V lost 3 bases, J lost 2 bases, and 11 bases lay in between. The CDR3 nucleotides are TGTGCCAGCAGCTTCGGCAGGACCACCTACGAGCAGTACTTC. Its protein is CASSFGRTTYEQYF.

The V gene is TRBV6-6, the J gene TRBJ2-1; tentative D call: TRBD1 (6 bases). From germline, CDR1 is MNHNY and CDR2 SVGAGI (reference sequence). CDR3 size: 16 residues. Trimming pared 4 bases from V and 1 base from J, leaving 14 bases between. The CDR3 loop reads CASSSGRGQSYNEQFF. Here the CDR3 DNA reads TGTGCCAGCAGTTCCGGACGAGGACAGTCCTACAATGAGCAGTTCTTC.

This clone has more than one count but fewer than ten. The CDR3 here is CASTLLQGENTEAFF. The CDR3 DNA follows: TGTGCCAGCACCCTTCTACAGGGGGAGAACACTGAAGCTTTCTTT. The chain couples TRBV28 to TRBJ1-1; 8 bases agree with TRBD1. Germline values: CDR1 MDHEN, CDR2 SYDVKM. There are 15 residues in the CDR3. The V gene end was trimmed by 7 bases and the J gene end by 1 base; junction bases not matched to a gene: 8.

This chain connects TRBV5-1 to TRBJ1-1; D is unclear. V lost 0 bases and J lost 2, with 11 bases in between. Germline lookup yields CDR1 SGHRS and CDR2 YFSETQ. This CDR3 comprises 15 residues. The CDR3 protein is CASSLVPGINTEAFF. CDR3 coding DNA: TGCGCCAGCAGCTTGGTTCCAGGAATAAACACTGAAGCTTTCTTT.